Listed here is a single T cell receptor (beta chain). The antigen is undetermined. The data stem from a study of lymphopenia after photon versus proton radiotherapy. Study outcomes and limitations: Better survival with proton therapy was suggested as possible, not demonstrated.

TCRdb keeps only in-frame clones here, not all; method: immunoSEQ multiplex PCR. The sample lists fewer than 65,000 clones; about 90% were seen once. The V end was cut by 4 bases, the J end by 0 bases, with 7 bases between. This CDR3 is built from 15 residues. CDR1 is LGHNA and CDR2 is YNFKEQ in the germline V gene. The sample here was peripheral blood, taken from a patient treated with photon-based radiotherapy. The rearrangement links TRBV4-2 to TRBJ2-6, with D maybe TRBD2 (5 bases). The TCR was taken from a middle-aged man with gastric cancer. CDR3 in DNA: TGTGCCAGCAGCCCCCGGGACTCTGGGGCCAACGTCCTGACTTTC. Protein: CASSPRDSGANVLTF.